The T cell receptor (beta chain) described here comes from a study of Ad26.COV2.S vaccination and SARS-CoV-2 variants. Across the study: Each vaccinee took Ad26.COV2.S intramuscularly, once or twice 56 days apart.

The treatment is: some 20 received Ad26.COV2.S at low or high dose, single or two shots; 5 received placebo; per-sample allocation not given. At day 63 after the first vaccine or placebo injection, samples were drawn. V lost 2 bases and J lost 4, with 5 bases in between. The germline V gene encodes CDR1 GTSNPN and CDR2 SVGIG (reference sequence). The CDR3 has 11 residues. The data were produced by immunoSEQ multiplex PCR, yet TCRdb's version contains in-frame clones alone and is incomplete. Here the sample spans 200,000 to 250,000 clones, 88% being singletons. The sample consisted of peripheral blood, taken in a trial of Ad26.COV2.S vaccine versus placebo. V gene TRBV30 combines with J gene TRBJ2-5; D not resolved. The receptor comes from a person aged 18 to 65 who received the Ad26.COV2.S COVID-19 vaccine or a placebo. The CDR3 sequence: CAWSPRETQYF. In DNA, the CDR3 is TGTGCCTGGAGTCCTCGAGAGACCCAGTACTTC.